The 7 T cell receptor beta chains in this list originate from one sample, sequenced in a study of T cells after yellow fever vaccination. TCRdb reprocessed the 5' RACE reads with MiXCR, giving one entry per CDR3 protein. The data contain a few hundred thousand distinct CDR3 sequences, over 10% of them seen just once; the ten biggest clones take up around 0.55%. The sequencing here drew on CD4+ T cells sorted from PBMCs, taken 45 days after the yellow fever booster vaccination. The receptors originated from a man in his thirties or forties who received the YFV17D yellow fever vaccine.

This clonotype showed up just a few times. The gene calls are TRBV7-2 and TRBJ1-1; no clear D gene. The germline gives CDR1 SGHTA, CDR2 FQGNSA. The ends were cut back, 4 bases at V and 6 bases at J, with 9 bases in the middle. CDR3 length: 12 amino acids. CDR3 amino acids: CASSSPGSEAFF. The CDR3 region has the DNA TGTGCCAGCAGCTCCCCCGGATCTGAAGCTTTCTTT.

The chain joins TRBV27 to TRBJ2-7; 7 bases fit TRBD1. Trimming at V came to 5 bases and at J to 6 bases, leaving 10 bases not matched to a gene. The CDR3 consists of 14 residues. Germline-derived CDR1 and CDR2 are MNHEY and SMNVEV (reference sequence). The CDR3 DNA reads as TGTGCCAGCAGTAGACAGGGCCCATTTGGCGAGCAGTACTTC. Protein sequence: CASSRQGPFGEQYF.

J is TRBJ2-7 and V is TRBV20-1; 10 bases align to TRBD2. Germline-derived CDR1 and CDR2 are DFQATT and SNEGSKA (reference sequence). The CDR3 has 14 residues. With V trimmed by 3 bases and J by 2 bases, 4 bases remained unmatched. Written as DNA, the CDR3 is TGCAGTGCTAGGATAGCGGGAGGCGCCTACGAGCAGTACTTC. Translating it yields CSARIAGGAYEQYF.

This clonotype showed up just a few times. The V gene is TRBV3-1, the J gene TRBJ2-2; unclear D gene. Germline V gene lookup returns CDR1 LGHDT and CDR2 YNNKEL (reference sequence). With 1 base removed from V and 6 bases from J, the gap between germline ends came to 6 bases. The CDR3 has 13 amino acids. The CDR3 spells CASSQGVAGELFF. As DNA, the CDR3 is TGTGCCAGCAGCCAAGGCGTAGCCGGGGAGCTGTTTTTT. Full variable domain (outside the CDR3, taken from reference TRBV3-1 and TRBJ2-2): DTAVSQTPKYLVTQMGNDKSIKCEQNLGHDTMYWYKQDSKKFLKIMFSYNNKELIINETVPNRFSPKSPDKAHLNLHINSLELGDSAVYFCASSQGVAGELFFGEGSRLTVL.

The J gene is TRBJ2-5, the V gene TRBV7-2; D is unresolved. The CDR3 has 14 residues. Germline V gene lookup returns CDR1 SGHTA and CDR2 FQGNSA. Between the trimmed V and J ends, which lost 4 bases and 3 bases, there was a span of 12 bases. The CDR3 is CASSYGVREETQYF. The CDR3 DNA is TGTGCCAGCAGCTATGGGGTACGAGAAGAGACCCAGTACTTC.

The chain combines TRBV23-1 with TRBJ2-5; no reliable D call. TRBV23-1 is known as an ORF, though its function is uncertain. This CDR3 is built from 14 residues. V lost 9 bases, J lost 5 bases, and 19 bases lay in between. The chain's CDR3 is CARDVGLLRETQYF. The CDR3 DNA reads as TGCGCCAGGGACGTTGGCCTGTTGAGGGAGACCCAGTACTTC.

V and J are TRBV4-3 and TRBJ2-5, with 14 bases matching TRBD2. The CDR3 spans 18 residues. The junction had 9 bases not matched to a gene; V was cut back by 1 base and J by 5 bases. Germline V lookup: CDR1 LGHNA, CDR2 YSLEER. CDR3 amino acids: CASSQVGLAGVWEETQYF. The DNA for the CDR3 is TGCGCCAGCAGCCAAGTGGGACTAGCGGGAGTATGGGAGGAGACCCAGTACTTC.